This T cell receptor beta chain came from a study of early T cells in non-severe SARS-CoV-2 infection. Study-wide background: Chains from this unsorted whole-blood bulk RNA could not be paired.

V was cut by 2 bases and J by 3 bases, with 14 bases left in between. The CDR3 has 17 amino acids. With regard to this clonotype: As yet, its antigen is unknown.

Study-wide results and limits: Matching results from VDJdb favored anti-spike CD8 responses, leaving private and CD4 specificities undetected.

Unique molecular identifier tags were affixed to discrete cDNA molecules. TCRdb reanalysed the 5' RACE reads using MiXCR and keeps one entry per CDR3 protein. Of 70,000 to 85,000 distinct CDR3 sequences detected, roughly 12% appear once; the ten largest clones hold under 8%. The V call is TRBV12-3 or TRBV12-4, the J call TRBJ1-6, with D unresolved. The sequencing input was whole blood. This TCR was recovered from an adult who was a healthcare worker with PCR-confirmed SARS-CoV-2 infection or an uninfected control (not recorded which). The CDR3 protein is CASSLRSGLYYNSPLHF. The CDR3 DNA reads as TGTGCCAGCAGTTTACGGTCCGGGTTGTACTATAATTCACCCCTCCACTTT.